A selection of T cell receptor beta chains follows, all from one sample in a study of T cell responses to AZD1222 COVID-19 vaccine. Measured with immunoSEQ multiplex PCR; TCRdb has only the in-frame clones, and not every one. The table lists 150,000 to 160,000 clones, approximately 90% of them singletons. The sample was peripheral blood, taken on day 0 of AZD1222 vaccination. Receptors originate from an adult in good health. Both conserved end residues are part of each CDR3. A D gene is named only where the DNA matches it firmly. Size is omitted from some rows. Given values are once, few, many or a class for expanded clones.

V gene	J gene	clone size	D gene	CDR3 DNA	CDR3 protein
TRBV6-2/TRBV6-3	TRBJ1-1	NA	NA	TGTGCCAGCACCCCGGACCGCACGGGACTAATGAACACTGAAGCTTTCTTT	CASTPDRTGLMNTEAFF
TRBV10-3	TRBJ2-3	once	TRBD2	TGTGCCATCGGGACTAGCGGGGGGGGCACAGATACGCAGTATTTT	CAIGTSGGGTDTQYF
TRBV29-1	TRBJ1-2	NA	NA	TGCAGCGAGAATAGGGGGGATGGCTACACCTTC	CSENRGDGYTF
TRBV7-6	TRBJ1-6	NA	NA	TGTGCCAGCAGCAACGCCGGCAGGGGCCAGGATAATTCACCCCTCCACTTT	CASSNAGRGQDNSPLHF
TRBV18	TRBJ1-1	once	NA	TGTGCCAGCTCGGACAGCAAAAACACTGAAGCTTTCTTT	CASSDSKNTEAFF
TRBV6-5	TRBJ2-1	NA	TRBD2	TGTGCCAGCAGGACTAGCGGGGCGGAGGCCGCGCAGTTCTTC	CASRTSGAEAAQFF
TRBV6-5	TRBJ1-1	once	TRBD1	TGTGCCAGCACGGGACAGGGGGCTACGACTGAAGCTTTCTTT	CASTGQGATTEAFF
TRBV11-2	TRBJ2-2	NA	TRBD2	TGTGCCAGCAGCTCGGGTTCGGGGGGGTACACCGGGGAGCTGTTTTTT	CASSSGSGGYTGELFF
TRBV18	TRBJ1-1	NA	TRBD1	TGTGCCAGCTCCCGTAAGGGGGCGAACACTGAAGCTTTCTTT	CASSRKGANTEAFF
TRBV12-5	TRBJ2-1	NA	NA	TGTGCTAGTGGTTCCGGGCTCGGTTCCTACAATGAGCAGTTCTTC	CASGSGLGSYNEQFF
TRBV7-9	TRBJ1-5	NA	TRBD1	TGTGCCAGCAGCTCCGGGACAGGGTGGAATCAGCCCCAGCATTTT	CASSSGTGWNQPQHF
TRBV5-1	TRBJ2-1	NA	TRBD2	TGCGCCAGCAGCTTGGAGGCTAGCGGGGGGCCCGCGGGGGAGCAGTTCTTC	CASSLEASGGPAGEQFF
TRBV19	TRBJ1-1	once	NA	TGTGCCAGTAGTATATTCTCGCGGAACGAAGCTTTCTTT	CASSIFSRNEAFF
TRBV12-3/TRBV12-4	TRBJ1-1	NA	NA	TGTGCCAGCAGTTCTACGCATGAAGCTTTCTTT	CASSSTHEAFF
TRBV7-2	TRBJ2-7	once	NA	TGCGCCAGCAGCTCCGAACCTCGATTCAAGCAGTACTTC	CASSSEPRFKQYF
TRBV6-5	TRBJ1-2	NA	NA	TGTGCCAGCAGTTACCCACAGGGCCCTGGCTACACCTTC	CASSYPQGPGYTF
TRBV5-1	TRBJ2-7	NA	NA	TGCGCCAGCAGCTTGAGCCCAGGCAACGAGCAGTACTTC	CASSLSPGNEQYF
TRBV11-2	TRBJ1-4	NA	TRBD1	TGTGCCAGCAGTCTCGGGACAGGCCATGAAAAACTGTTTTTT	CASSLGTGHEKLFF
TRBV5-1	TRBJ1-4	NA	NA	TGCGCCAGCAGCTTGTCGGGGGTTAATGAAAAACTGTTTTTT	CASSLSGVNEKLFF